The entry below describes one T cell receptor (beta chain). The target antigen is unknown. This sample was taken from a study of radiation and T cells in renal cell carcinoma. The V gene's germline CDR1 is SGHRS and CDR2 YFSETQ. The CDR3 covers 15 residues. Trimming took 0 bases from V and 6 from J; bases not matched to a gene: 5. Time point given: baseline pretreatment blood. Treatment in this sample: 15 Gy SBRT to primary tumor, nephrectomy 4 weeks later. Study-wide findings and caveats: No pretreatment tumor biopsies were available for baseline clonotypes.

Clones were read by immunoSEQ multiplex PCR, and TCRdb kept only the in-frame ones, dropping some. Here the sample spans 95,000 to 150,000 clones, 82% being singletons. This rearrangement joins TRBV5-1 to TRBJ2-1; TRBD2 matches at 8 bases. This clonotype originated in a woman in her fifties or sixties with renal cell carcinoma. This specimen was blood, taken from a patient whose treatment included radiotherapy and nephrectomy. The CDR3 here is CASSLGAGGVNEQFF. The CDR3 region has the DNA TGCGCCAGCAGCTTGGGGGCGGGAGGAGTCAATGAGCAGTTCTTC.